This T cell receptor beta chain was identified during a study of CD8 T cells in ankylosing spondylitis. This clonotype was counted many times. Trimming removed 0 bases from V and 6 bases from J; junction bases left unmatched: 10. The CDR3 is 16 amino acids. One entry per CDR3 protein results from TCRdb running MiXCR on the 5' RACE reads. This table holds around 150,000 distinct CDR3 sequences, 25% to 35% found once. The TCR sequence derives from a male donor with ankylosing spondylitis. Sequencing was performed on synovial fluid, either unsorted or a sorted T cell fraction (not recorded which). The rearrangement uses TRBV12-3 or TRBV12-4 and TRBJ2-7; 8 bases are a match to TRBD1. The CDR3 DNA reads TGTGCCAGCAGTTTAGCGAGGACAGGGAGAGCGTTCGAGCAGTACTTC. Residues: CASSLARTGRAFEQYF.